The 8 T cell receptor beta chains presented below share a single source sample, sequenced in a study of T cells in Graves' hyperthyroidism and ophthalmopathy. TCR beta CDR3 regions were amplified from RNA. Researchers ran a first-round RT-PCR on the TCR CDR3 using the HTBI primer set. TCRdb independently ran MiXCR on the multiplex PCR reads; one entry per CDR3 protein. Among about 760,000 distinct CDR3 sequences, approximately 40% were seen once, and the ten largest hold around 29%. The sequenced material came from blood. These receptors all stem from a woman between 40 and 50 years old with Graves' hyperthyroidism.

This clonotype was seen repeatedly, ten times or more. The chain is built from TRBV12-3 or TRBV12-4 and TRBJ1-2; 7 bases match TRBD1. This CDR3 has 13 amino acids. The trim removed 3 bases at V and 7 bases at J, leaving 5 bases unmatched. The CDR3 sequence: CASSLDRLGGYTF. In DNA, the CDR3 is TGTGCCAGCAGTTTGGACAGGTTGGGTGGCTACACCTTC.

This chain joins TRBV10-3 and TRBJ1-5; D gene unclear. In germline, CDR1 is ENHRY, CDR2 SYGVKD. The CDR3 spans 17 residues. V lost 3 bases to trimming and J lost 11 bases, with 26 bases between them. The CDR3 region is CAISDATSGRAGETQHF. CDR3 nucleotides: TGTGCCATCAGTGACGCGACTAGCGGGAGGGCAGGAGAGACCCAGCATTTT.

This clonotype has ten or more counts. The V call is TRBV10-3, the J call TRBJ1-1; D may be TRBD1 (5 bases). The germline V gene has CDR1 ENHRY and CDR2 SYGVKD. This CDR3 contains 14 residues. V lost 4 bases, J lost 8 bases, and 17 bases lay in between. The CDR3 bases are TGTGCCATCAGTGTAATAGGGGAAGGGGACGAAGCTTTCTTT. It yields the protein CAISVIGEGDEAFF.

V gene TRBV2 combines with J gene TRBJ2-1, with 7 bases lining up with TRBD2. The CDR3 length is 14 residues. V lost 7 bases, J lost 9 bases, and 12 bases stayed unmatched. The germline V gene has CDR1 SNHLY and CDR2 FYNNEI. The CDR3 here is CASTGTTVYGEQFF. The CDR3 DNA follows: TGTGCCAGCACCGGGACTACCGTTTATGGTGAGCAGTTCTTC.

This clonotype has a count of ten or more. The V call is TRBV7-9, the J call TRBJ2-5; no reliable D call. Germline CDR1 SEHNR, CDR2 FQNEAQ (reference sequence). V was clipped by 5 bases and J by 5 bases, with 18 bases between them. This CDR3 has 15 residues. The DNA for the CDR3 is TGTGCCAGCAGCCCCACTCGGGCGCAGAGGGAGACCCAGTACTTC. Its protein is CASSPTRAQRETQYF.

This clonotype was found a few times. V gene TRBV5-1 combines with J gene TRBJ1-1; a weak D match, TRBD1 (5 bases). The CDR3 has 15 amino acids. Between the trimmed V and J ends, which lost 2 bases and 1 base, there was a span of 12 bases. From germline, CDR1 is SGHRS and CDR2 YFSETQ. The CDR3 sequence: CASSFFPGTNTEAFF. CDR3 nucleotides: TGCGCCAGCAGCTTTTTTCCAGGGACGAACACTGAAGCTTTCTTT.

This clonotype occurred a few times. The chain joins TRBV3-1 to TRBJ1-1, with a possible D match to TRBD1 (5 bases). CDR1 and CDR2 (germline): LGHDT, YNNKEL (reference sequence). The CDR3 contains 15 residues. The germline V and J ends were trimmed by 1 base and 4 bases, with 13 bases remaining between them. CDR3 amino acids: CASSQGVLGGTEAFF. CDR3 coding DNA: TGTGCCAGCAGCCAAGGTGTGTTGGGGGGCACTGAAGCTTTCTTT. Full variable domain (remainder filled in from reference TRBV3-1 and TRBJ1-1): DTAVSQTPKYLVTQMGNDKSIKCEQNLGHDTMYWYKQDSKKFLKIMFSYNNKELIINETVPNRFSPKSPDKAHLNLHINSLELGDSAVYFCASSQGVLGGTEAFFGQGTRLTVV.

This clonotype turned up a few times. Sequence at one end of the junction differs from germline and may be a read error. The rearrangement links TRBV24-1 to TRBJ2-1; no definite D call. In germline, CDR1 is KGHDR, CDR2 SFDVKD. This CDR3 has 17 residues. The chain's CDR3 is CASSETQVGGPNNEQFF. As DNA, the CDR3 is TGTGCCAGCAGTGAAACTCAGGTGGGCGGCCCCAACAATGAGCAGTTCTTC.